This TCR beta chain was identified during a study of cytomegalovirus exposure and HLA in healthy donors. Use of 60 Vbeta and 13 Jbeta primers characterized the PCR. Produced via immunoSEQ multiplex PCR; TCRdb's table is partial and in-frame only. Of approximately 170,000 clones listed, roughly two thirds are singletons. V gave up 9 bases and J gave up 5 bases; unmatched junction bases: 7. The CDR3 has 14 amino acids. Per the germline V gene, CDR1 is MNHNY and CDR2 is SVGAGI (reference sequence). Sequencing was carried out using PBMCs. This clonotype was sampled from a woman between 18 and 30 years old in good health and CMV-seropositive. The V and J genes are TRBV6-6 and TRBJ1-5; TRBD1 matches at 10 bases. CDR3 sequence reads: CASTGTGADQPQHF. The CDR3 DNA sequence: TGTGCCAGTACCGGGACAGGGGCGGATCAGCCCCAGCATTTT.